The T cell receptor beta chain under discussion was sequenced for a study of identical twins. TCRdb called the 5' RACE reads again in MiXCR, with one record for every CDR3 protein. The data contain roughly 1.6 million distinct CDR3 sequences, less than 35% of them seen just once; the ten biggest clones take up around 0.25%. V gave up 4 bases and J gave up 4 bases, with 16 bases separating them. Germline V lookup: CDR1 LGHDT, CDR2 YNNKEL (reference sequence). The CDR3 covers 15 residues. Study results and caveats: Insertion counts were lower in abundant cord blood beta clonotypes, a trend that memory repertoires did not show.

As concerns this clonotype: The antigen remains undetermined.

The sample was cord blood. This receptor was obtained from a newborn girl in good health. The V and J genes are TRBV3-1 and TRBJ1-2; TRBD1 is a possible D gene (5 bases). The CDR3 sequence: CASSPGYEGAYGYTF. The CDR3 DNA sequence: TGTGCCAGCAGCCCCGGTTATGAAGGGGCCTATGGCTACACCTTC.